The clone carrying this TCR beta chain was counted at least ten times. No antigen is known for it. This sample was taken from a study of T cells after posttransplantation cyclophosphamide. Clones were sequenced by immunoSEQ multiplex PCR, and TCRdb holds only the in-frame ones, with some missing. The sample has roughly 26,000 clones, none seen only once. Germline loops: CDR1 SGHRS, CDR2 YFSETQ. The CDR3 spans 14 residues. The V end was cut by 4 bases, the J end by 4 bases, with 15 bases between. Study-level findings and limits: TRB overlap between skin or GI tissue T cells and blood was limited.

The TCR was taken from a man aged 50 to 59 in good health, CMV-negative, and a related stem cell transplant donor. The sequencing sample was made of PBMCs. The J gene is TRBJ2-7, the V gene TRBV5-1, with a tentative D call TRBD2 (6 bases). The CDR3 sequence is CASSEGLVIYEQYF. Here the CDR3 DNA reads TGCGCCAGCAGCGAGGGACTGGTGATATACGAGCAGTACTTC.